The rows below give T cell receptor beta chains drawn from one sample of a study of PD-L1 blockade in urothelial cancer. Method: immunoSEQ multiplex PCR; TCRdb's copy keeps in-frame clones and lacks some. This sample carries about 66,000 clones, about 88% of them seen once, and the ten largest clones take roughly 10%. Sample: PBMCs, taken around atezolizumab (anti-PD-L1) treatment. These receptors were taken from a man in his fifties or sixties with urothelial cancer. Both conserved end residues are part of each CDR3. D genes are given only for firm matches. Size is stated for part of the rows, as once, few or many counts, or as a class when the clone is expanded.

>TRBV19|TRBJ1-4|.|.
CASSTTGQGLFF
TGTGCCAGTAGTACAACAGGTCAAGGACTGTTTTTT
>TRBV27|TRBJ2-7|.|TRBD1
CASSSTDRDHEQYF
TGTGCCAGCAGCTCTACGGACAGGGACCACGAGCAGTACTTC
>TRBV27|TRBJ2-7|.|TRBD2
CASSRSGRANEQYF
TGTGCCAGCAGTCGTAGCGGGAGGGCCAACGAGCAGTACTTC
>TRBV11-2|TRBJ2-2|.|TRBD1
CASSSRQGASGELFF
TGTGCCAGCAGCTCGCGACAGGGGGCTAGTGGGGAGCTGTTTTTT
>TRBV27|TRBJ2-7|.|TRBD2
CASSTTGTSYEQYF
TGTGCCAGCAGTACAACCGGGACTAGCTACGAGCAGTACTTC
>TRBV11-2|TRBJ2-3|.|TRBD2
CASSLGRARGDTQYF
TGTGCCAGCAGCTTAGGTCGGGCGCGGGGGGATACGCAGTATTTT
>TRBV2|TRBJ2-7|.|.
CATHKNYEQYF
TGTGCCACCCACAAGAACTACGAGCAGTACTTC
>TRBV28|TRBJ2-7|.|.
CASSAPTGLRYEQYF
TGTGCCAGCAGTGCCCCCACAGGGCTAAGATACGAGCAGTACTTC
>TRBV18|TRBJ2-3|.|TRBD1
CASSPGTGRTDTQYF
TGTGCCAGCTCACCTGGGACAGGGCGCACAGATACGCAGTATTTT
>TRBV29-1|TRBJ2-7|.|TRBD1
CSVDGTGDAYEQYF
TGCAGCGTCGACGGGACAGGGGATGCGTACGAGCAGTACTTC
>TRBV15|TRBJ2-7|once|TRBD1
CATSRHPGTGLYEQYF
TGTGCCACCAGCAGACACCCTGGGACAGGGCTGTACGAGCAGTACTTC
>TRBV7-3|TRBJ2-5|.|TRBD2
CASSPGGRHGETQYF
TGTGCCAGCAGCCCCGGGGGGAGGCATGGGGAGACCCAGTACTTC
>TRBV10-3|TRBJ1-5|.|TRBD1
CASGGDREKQPQHF
TGTGCCAGCGGTGGGGACAGGGAGAAACAGCCCCAGCATTTT
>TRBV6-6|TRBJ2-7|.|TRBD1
CASSYSDRVGEQYF
TGTGCCAGCAGTTACTCGGACAGGGTCGGCGAGCAGTACTTC
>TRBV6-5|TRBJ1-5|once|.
CASSYSQVYSNQPQHF
TGTGCCAGCAGTTACTCCCAGGTTTATAGCAATCAGCCCCAGCATTTT
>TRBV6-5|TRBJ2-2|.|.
CASRPVRTAGELFF
TGTGCCAGCAGACCAGTGAGGACAGCCGGGGAGCTGTTTTTT
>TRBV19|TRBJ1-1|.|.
CASSNRLKLNTEAFF
TGTGCCAGTAGTAACCGTCTAAAATTGAACACTGAAGCTTTCTTT
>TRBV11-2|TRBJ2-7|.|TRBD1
CASSMDRERDYEQYF
TGTGCCAGCAGCATGGACAGGGAAAGGGACTACGAGCAGTACTTC
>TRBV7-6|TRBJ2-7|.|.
CASSDDHRQIYYEQYF
TGTGCCAGCAGCGATGATCATAGACAGATATATTACGAGCAGTACTTC
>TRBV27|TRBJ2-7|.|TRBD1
CASSFDRGGEQYF
TGTGCCAGCAGTTTCGACAGGGGGGGCGAGCAGTACTTC
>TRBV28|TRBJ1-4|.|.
CASSLGDLNEKLFF
TGTGCCAGCAGTTTGGGGGACTTGAATGAAAAACTGTTTTTT
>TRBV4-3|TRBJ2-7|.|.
CASSQEPHVGYEQYF
TGCGCCAGCAGCCAAGAGCCTCACGTCGGGTACGAGCAGTACTTC
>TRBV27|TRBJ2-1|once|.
CASSLGMGGRFEQFF
TGTGCCAGCAGTCTTGGGATGGGGGGGCGTTTTGAGCAGTTCTTC
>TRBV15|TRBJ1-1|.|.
CATSRGTGHLNTEAFF
TGTGCCACCAGCAGGGGGACGGGACACTTGAACACTGAAGCTTTCTTT
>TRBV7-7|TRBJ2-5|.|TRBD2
CATTSGFQETQYF
TGTGCTACGACTAGCGGTTTCCAAGAGACCCAGTACTTC
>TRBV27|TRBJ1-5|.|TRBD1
CASSLSGQGGNQPQHF
TGTGCCAGCAGTTTATCGGGACAGGGGGGCAATCAGCCCCAGCATTTT
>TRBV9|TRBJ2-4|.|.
CASSVDGSKNIQYF
TGTGCCAGCAGCGTAGATGGGAGCAAAAACATTCAGTACTTC
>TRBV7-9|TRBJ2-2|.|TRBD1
CASSTGENTGELFF
TGTGCCAGCTCGACAGGGGAGAACACCGGGGAGCTGTTTTTT
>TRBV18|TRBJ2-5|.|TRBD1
CASSNSGQEGRTQYF
TGTGCCAGCTCGAACTCGGGACAGGAGGGTAGGACCCAGTACTTC
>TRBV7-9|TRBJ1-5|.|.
CASSLAEGKNQPQHF
TGTGCCAGCAGCTTAGCGGAGGGCAAGAATCAGCCCCAGCATTTT
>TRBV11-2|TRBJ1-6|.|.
CASSSSGAASPLHF
TGTGCCAGCAGCTCCTCAGGGGCTGCTTCACCCCTCCACTTT
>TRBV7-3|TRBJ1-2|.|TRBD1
CASSSYSMTGANYGYTF
TGTGCCAGCAGCTCTTATAGTATGACAGGGGCTAACTATGGCTACACCTTC
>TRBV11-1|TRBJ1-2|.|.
CASSFGPTSGGYTF
TGTGCCAGCAGCTTCGGACCGACGAGCGGTGGCTACACCTTC
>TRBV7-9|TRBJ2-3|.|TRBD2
CASSPGLAGMIEGTDTQYF
TGTGCCAGCAGCCCAGGACTAGCGGGGATGATTGAAGGGACAGATACGCAGTATTTT
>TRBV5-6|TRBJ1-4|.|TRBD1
CASSLRQGPNEKLFF
TGTGCCAGCAGCTTGCGACAGGGGCCAAATGAAAAACTGTTTTTT
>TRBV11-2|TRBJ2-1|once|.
CASSLEVTGTNEQFF
TGTGCCAGCAGCTTAGAAGTGACAGGGACTAATGAGCAGTTCTTC
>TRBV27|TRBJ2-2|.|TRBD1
CASSTQAGGLTGELFF
TGTGCCAGCAGCACTCAGGCAGGGGGCCTGACCGGGGAGCTGTTTTTT
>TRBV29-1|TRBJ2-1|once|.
CSVGHGTYNEQFF
TGCAGCGTTGGCCACGGGACCTACAATGAGCAGTTCTTC
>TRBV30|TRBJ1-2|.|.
CAWSVFVREGYGYTF
TGTGCCTGGAGTGTTTTCGTCCGTGAGGGCTATGGCTACACCTTC
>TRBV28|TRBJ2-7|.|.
CASNLGGAEQYF
TGTGCCTCAAACTTAGGCGGGGCCGAGCAGTACTTC